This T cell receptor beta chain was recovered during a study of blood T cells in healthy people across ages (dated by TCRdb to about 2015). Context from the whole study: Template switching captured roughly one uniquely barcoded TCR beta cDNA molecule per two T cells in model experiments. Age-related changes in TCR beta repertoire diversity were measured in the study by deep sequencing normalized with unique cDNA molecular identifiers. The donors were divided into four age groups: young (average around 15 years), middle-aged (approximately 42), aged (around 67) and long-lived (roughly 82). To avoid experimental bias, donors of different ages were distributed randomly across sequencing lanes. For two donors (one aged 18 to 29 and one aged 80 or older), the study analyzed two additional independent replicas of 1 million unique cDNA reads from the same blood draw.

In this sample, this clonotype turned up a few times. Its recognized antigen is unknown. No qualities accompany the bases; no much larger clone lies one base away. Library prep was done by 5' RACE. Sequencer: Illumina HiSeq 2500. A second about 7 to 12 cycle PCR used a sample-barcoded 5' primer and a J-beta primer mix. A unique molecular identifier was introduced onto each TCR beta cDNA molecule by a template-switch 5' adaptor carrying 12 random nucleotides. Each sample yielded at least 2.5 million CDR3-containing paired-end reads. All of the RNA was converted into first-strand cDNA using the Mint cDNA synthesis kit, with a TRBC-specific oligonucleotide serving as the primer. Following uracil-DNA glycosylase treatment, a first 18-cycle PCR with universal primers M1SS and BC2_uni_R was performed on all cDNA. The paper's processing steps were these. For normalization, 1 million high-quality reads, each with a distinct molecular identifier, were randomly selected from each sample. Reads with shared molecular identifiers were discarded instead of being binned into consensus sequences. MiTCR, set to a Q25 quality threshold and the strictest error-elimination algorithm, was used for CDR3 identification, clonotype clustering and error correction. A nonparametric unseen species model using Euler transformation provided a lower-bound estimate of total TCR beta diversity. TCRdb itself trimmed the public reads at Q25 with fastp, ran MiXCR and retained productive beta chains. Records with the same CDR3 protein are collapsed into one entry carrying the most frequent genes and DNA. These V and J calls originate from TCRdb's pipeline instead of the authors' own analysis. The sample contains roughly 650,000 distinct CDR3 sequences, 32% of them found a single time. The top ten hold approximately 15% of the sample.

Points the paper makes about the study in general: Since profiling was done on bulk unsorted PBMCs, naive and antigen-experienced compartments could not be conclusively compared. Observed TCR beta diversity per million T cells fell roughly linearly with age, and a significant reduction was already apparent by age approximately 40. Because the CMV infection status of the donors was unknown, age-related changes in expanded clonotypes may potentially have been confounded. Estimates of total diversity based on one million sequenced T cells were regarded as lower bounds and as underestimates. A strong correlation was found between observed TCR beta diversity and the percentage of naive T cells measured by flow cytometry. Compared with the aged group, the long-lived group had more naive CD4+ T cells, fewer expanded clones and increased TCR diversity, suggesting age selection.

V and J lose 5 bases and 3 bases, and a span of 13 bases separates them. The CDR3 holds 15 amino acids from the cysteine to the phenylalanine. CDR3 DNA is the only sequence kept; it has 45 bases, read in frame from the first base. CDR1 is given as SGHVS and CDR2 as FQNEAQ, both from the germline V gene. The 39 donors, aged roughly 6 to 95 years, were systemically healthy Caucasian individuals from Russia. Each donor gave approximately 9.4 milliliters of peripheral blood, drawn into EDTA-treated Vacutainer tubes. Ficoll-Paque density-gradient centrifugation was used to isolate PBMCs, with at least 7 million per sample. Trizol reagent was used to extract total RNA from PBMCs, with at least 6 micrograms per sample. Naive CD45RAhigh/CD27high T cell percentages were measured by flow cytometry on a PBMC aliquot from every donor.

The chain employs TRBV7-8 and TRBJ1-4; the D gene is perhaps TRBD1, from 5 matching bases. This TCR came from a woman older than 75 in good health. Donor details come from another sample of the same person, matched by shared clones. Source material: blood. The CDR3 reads CASSPRGVANEKLFF. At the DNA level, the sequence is TGTGCCAGCAGCCCAAGAGGGGTAGCTAATGAAAAACTGTTTTTT.